These 21 T cell receptor beta chains were sequenced from one sample in a study of cytomegalovirus exposure and HLA in healthy donors. The PCR ran on 60 Vbeta and 13 Jbeta primers. The data were produced by immunoSEQ multiplex PCR, yet TCRdb's version contains in-frame clones alone and is incomplete. Counted here are approximately 140,000 clones, 79% occurring once; the ten biggest clones make up 6.3%. Sequenced material: PBMCs. These receptors were taken from a man aged 45-65 years in good health and CMV-seropositive.

This clone was observed a single time. The rearrangement joins TRBV2 to TRBJ1-5; D is uncertain. This CDR3 contains 13 residues. V was pared by 6 bases and J by 0 bases, with 6 bases between. Germline CDR1 SNHLY, CDR2 FYNNEI. CDR3 region: CASSLYSNQPQHF. CDR3 in DNA: TGTGCCAGCAGCCTCTATAGCAATCAGCCCCAGCATTTT.

V is TRBV28 and J is TRBJ2-3; 7 bases align to TRBD1. Germline lookup yields CDR1 MDHEN and CDR2 SYDVKM. Unmatched junction bases numbered 3, after V lost 3 bases and J lost 3 bases. The CDR3 runs 14 residues. The CDR3 reads CASSFPGGTDTQYF. The CDR3 bases are TGTGCCAGCAGTTTCCCAGGGGGAACAGATACGCAGTATTTT.

The chain links TRBV30 to TRBJ2-7; 9 positions agree with TRBD1. V was pared by 4 bases and J by 7 bases, with 5 bases of the junction left unmatched. The CDR3 runs 12 residues. Germline V gives CDR1 GTSNPN, CDR2 SVGIG (reference sequence). Written as DNA, the CDR3 is TGTGCCTGGATACAGGGGGCGTATGAGCAGTACTTC. Amino acids: CAWIQGAYEQYF. Full variable domain (remainder filled in from reference TRBV30 and TRBJ2-7): SQTIHQWPATLVQPVGSPLSLECTVEGTSNPNLYWYRQAAGRGLQLLFYSVGIGQISSEVPQNLSASRPQDRQFILSSKKLLLSDSGFYLCAWIQGAYEQYFGPGTRLTVT.

The chain uses TRBV6-1 and TRBJ2-5; no clear D. CDR3 length: 13 amino acids. CDR1 and CDR2 (germline): MNHNS, SASEGT. V dropped 7 bases and J dropped 5 bases, with 14 bases sitting between them. DNA of the CDR3: TGTGCCAGCAACCCGGGTCACTCGGAGACCCAGTACTTC. As protein: CASNPGHSETQYF.

The chain is built from TRBV6-1 and TRBJ2-1; no definite D call. The CDR3 has 12 residues. Trimming took 1 base from V and 5 from J, leaving 3 bases between them. Germline V lookup: CDR1 MNHNS, CDR2 SASEGT. The DNA of the CDR3 is TGTGCCAGCAGTGAAGTCAACAATGAGCAGTTCTTC. As protein: CASSEVNNEQFF.

The chain carries TRBV7-8 and TRBJ1-4; TRBD1 matches at 8 bases. The ends lost 1 base at V and 8 bases at J; junction bases unmatched: 21. The germline gives CDR1 SGHVS, CDR2 FQNEAQ. The CDR3 runs to 20 residues. CDR3 DNA sequence: TGTGCCAGCAGCTTAGAGGGGAGGACAGGGCCCGAAAAGGCCAGCGAAAAACTGTTTTTT. This codes for CASSLEGRTGPEKASEKLFF.

The table lists this clone with a few counts. This chain links TRBV30 with TRBJ2-1; 10 bases align to TRBD2. The CDR3 contains 14 residues. Unmatched junction bases numbered 5, after V lost 5 bases and J lost 4 bases. Germline CDR1 GTSNPN, CDR2 SVGIG (reference sequence). DNA of the CDR3: TGTGCCTGGGCTAGCGGGAGCTCGTACAATGAGCAGTTCTTC. Translating gives CAWASGSSYNEQFF.

The chain links TRBV5-6 to TRBJ1-4, with TRBD1 identical over 7 bases. This CDR3 has 14 amino acids. Germline V gene sequence: CDR1 SGHDT, CDR2 YYEEEE. V was clipped by 3 bases and J by 4 bases; unmatched bases: 3. The CDR3 nucleotides are TGTGCCAGCAGCTCCCAGGGGGATAATGAAAAACTGTTTTTT. Its translation: CASSSQGDNEKLFF.

The chain links TRBV21-1 to TRBJ2-6; the table's D gene call, TRBD1, was not cross checked with the DNA. TRBV21-1 is a listed pseudogene. The length of the CDR3 is 18 residues. CDR3 region: CASSKVRGSGSGANVLTF. For the CDR3, the DNA is TGTGCCAGCAGCAAAGTTAGGGGGTCGGGCTCTGGGGCCAACGTCCTGACTTTC.

The V and J genes are TRBV5-1 and TRBJ2-2; TRBD1 might be the D (5 bases). Trimming stripped 3 bases from V and 0 bases from J, with 9 bases between. In germline, CDR1 is SGHRS, CDR2 YFSETQ. CDR3 length: 15 residues. In DNA form, the CDR3 reads TGCGCCAGCAGCTACGGACAACCGAACACCGGGGAGCTGTTTTTT. The encoded protein is CASSYGQPNTGELFF.

V and J are TRBV2 and TRBJ2-1; 10 positions match TRBD1. The CDR3 covers 16 residues. J lost 9 bases, V lost 6 bases, and 14 bases had no gene match. The germline V gene has CDR1 SNHLY and CDR2 FYNNEI. CDR3 sequence reads: CASRRPGTGARGEQFF. The CDR3 coding sequence is TGTGCCAGCAGACGTCCCGGGACAGGGGCGAGGGGTGAGCAGTTCTTC.

The rearrangement uses TRBV29-1 and TRBJ2-3; 10 bases map to TRBD2. This CDR3 has 14 residues. Germline V gene lookup returns CDR1 SQVTM and CDR2 ANQGSEA. V gave up 5 bases and J gave up 2 bases; unmatched junction bases: 4. CDR3 region: CSVTSGALTDTQYF. Written as DNA, the CDR3 is TGCAGCGTTACTAGCGGGGCCCTCACAGATACGCAGTATTTT.

The V and J genes are TRBV25-1 and TRBJ1-4; 7 bases line up with TRBD1. CDR3 size: 15 residues. Germline CDR1 MGHDK, CDR2 SYGVNS. V lost 2 bases to trimming and J lost 5 bases; unmatched junction nucleotides: 5. The DNA for the CDR3 is TGTGCCAGCAGTGAACCCGGGACAGACAATGAAAAACTGTTTTTT. Amino acids: CASSEPGTDNEKLFF.

The rearrangement uses TRBV2 and TRBJ2-3, with D possibly matching TRBD1 (6 bases). The CDR3 sequence is 15 residues long. Germline CDR1 is SNHLY and CDR2 is FYNNEI. Between the trimmed V and J ends, which lost 6 bases and 1 base, there was a span of 14 bases. For the CDR3, the DNA is TGTGCCAGCAGAGTACGGTCAGGGGGCACAGATACGCAGTATTTT. It specifies CASRVRSGGTDTQYF.

The chain has TRBV2 and TRBJ1-5, with D possibly being TRBD1 (5 bases). The CDR3 is 15 residues long. V was pared by 5 bases and J by 3 bases, with 14 bases between. The germline V gene has CDR1 SNHLY and CDR2 FYNNEI. CDR3: CASSTTGTVNQPQHF. In nucleotides, the CDR3 is TGTGCCAGCAGTACCACCGGGACTGTCAATCAGCCCCAGCATTTT.

The V and J genes are TRBV27 and TRBJ2-2, with 7 bases aligning to TRBD1. CDR3 length equals 16 residues. V shed 7 bases and J 2 bases; nucleotides not matched to a gene: 10. Per the germline V gene, CDR1 is MNHEY and CDR2 is SMNVEV (reference sequence). DNA for the CDR3: TGTGCCAGCATTAACTTGGGACAGACCAACACCGGGGAGCTGTTTTTT. Protein product: CASINLGQTNTGELFF.

This chain connects TRBV9 to TRBJ2-7, with 7 bases identical to TRBD2. The V gene end was trimmed by 4 bases and the J gene end by 0 bases; junction bases not matched to a gene: 4. The CDR3 extends over 14 amino acids. Looked up from germline, CDR1 is SGDLS and CDR2 is YYNGEE. CDR3 in amino acids: CASSPSGVSYEQYF. The DNA for the CDR3 is TGTGCCAGCAGCCCTAGCGGAGTCTCCTACGAGCAGTACTTC.

This chain's CDR3 is CASSSPLGLTYNEQFF. The CDR3 region has the DNA TGTGCCAGCAGCTCCCCTTTGGGACTCACCTACAATGAGCAGTTCTTC. V and J are TRBV7-9 and TRBJ2-1, with D perhaps matching TRBD2 (6 bases). V was trimmed by 4 bases and J by 2 bases, leaving 15 bases between them. The CDR3 has 16 amino acids. Looked up from germline, CDR1 is SEHNR and CDR2 is FQNEAQ (reference sequence).

This sequence joins TRBV2 and TRBJ2-5; 7 bases fit TRBD2. Trimming cost V 5 bases and J 5 bases; bases outside gene matches: 11. The CDR3 totals 15 residues. Per the germline V gene, CDR1 is SNHLY and CDR2 is FYNNEI. CDR3 bases: TGTGCCAGCAGTAGCGGGACCCTCGGGACGGAGACCCAGTACTTC. The encoded protein is CASSSGTLGTETQYF.

This chain links TRBV6-1 with TRBJ2-2; no definite D call. Trimming cost V 3 bases and J 0 bases, with 2 bases left between them. CDR3 length: 13 residues. Germline lookup yields CDR1 MNHNS and CDR2 SASEGT. The CDR3 DNA reads TGTGCCAGCAGTGACGCGAACACCGGGGAGCTGTTTTTT. Protein sequence: CASSDANTGELFF.

This clone was observed a few times. The V gene is TRBV28, the J gene TRBJ1-2, with D maybe TRBD1 (5 bases). The CDR3 has 14 residues. The ends were cut back, 7 bases at V and 5 bases at J, with 17 bases in the middle. Germline lookup yields CDR1 MDHEN and CDR2 SYDVKM. CDR3 nucleotide sequence: TGTGCCAGCAACCGTCCAGGGTATTATTATGGCTACACCTTC. It yields the protein CASNRPGYYYGYTF.